The TCR beta chain described here comes from a study of monozygotic twins with inflammatory bowel disease. General study findings and limits: T cell subtypes that differed could not be told apart. The co-twins with IBD showed lower TCRbeta diversity (inverse Simpson) than their healthy siblings. Fewer shared clonotypes with others were found in IBD patients than in healthy twins, especially with disease activity.

Each UMI, carrying a 6-nucleotide sample barcode, came from template switching. TCRdb reprocessed the 5' RACE reads and reports one entry per CDR3 protein, with no DNA. This repertoire includes about 300,000 distinct CDR3 sequences. The length of the CDR3 is 13 residues. Germline V gene data show CDR1 as MNHEY and CDR2 as SVGEGT. As to this clonotype: Antigen specificity is unknown.

This TCR derives from a human donor with ulcerative colitis or Crohn's disease, or a healthy co-twin of an affected twin (not recorded which). The sequenced sample consisted of blood. The rearrangement links TRBV6-2 or TRBV6-3 to TRBJ2-1; no DNA is available, so the TRBD1 call from TCRdb remains unchecked. The CDR3 sequence: CASSQNRDREQFF.